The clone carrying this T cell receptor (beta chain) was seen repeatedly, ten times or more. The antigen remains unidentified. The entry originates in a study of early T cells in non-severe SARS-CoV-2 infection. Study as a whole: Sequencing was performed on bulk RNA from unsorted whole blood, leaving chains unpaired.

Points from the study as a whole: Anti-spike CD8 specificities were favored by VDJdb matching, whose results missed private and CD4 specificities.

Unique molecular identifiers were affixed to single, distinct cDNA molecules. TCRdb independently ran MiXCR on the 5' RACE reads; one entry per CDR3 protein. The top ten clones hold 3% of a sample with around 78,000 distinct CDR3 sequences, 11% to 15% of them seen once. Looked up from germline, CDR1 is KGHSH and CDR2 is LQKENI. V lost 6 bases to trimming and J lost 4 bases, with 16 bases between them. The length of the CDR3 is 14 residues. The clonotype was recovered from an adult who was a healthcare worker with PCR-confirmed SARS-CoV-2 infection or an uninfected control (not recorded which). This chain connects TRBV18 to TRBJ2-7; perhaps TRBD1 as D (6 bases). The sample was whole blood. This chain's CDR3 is CASSPGTQVYEQYF. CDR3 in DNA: TGTGCCAGCTCGCCCGGGACACAAGTTTACGAGCAGTACTTC.